The 23 T cell receptor beta chains reported below all come from one sample, sequenced in a study of post-analysis software for immune sequencing data. Each TCR beta cDNA library carried unique molecular identifiers. From the PCR reads, TCRdb called clonotypes with MiXCR, one entry per CDR3 protein. The sample records 450,000 to 700,000 distinct CDR3 sequences, around 40% being singletons. These receptors are not linked to any known antigen. Notes on the study in general: Relative to controls, patients had several TRBV segments at higher frequency, with TRBV5-6, TRBV5-1 and TRBV20-1 among these.

The material sequenced was blood. All receptors come from a girl aged 5 to 17 with multiple sclerosis.

This clonotype was picked up a small number of times. The rearrangement links TRBV29-1 to TRBJ2-5, with TRBD1 identical over 10 bases. The CDR3 sequence is 14 residues long. CDR1 and CDR2 from the germline V gene are SQVTM and ANQGSEA. The J segment lost 5 bases and the V segment lost 6 bases, leaving 9 bases of the junction unmatched. CDR3 loop: CSVKLTGGRETQYF. Written as DNA, the CDR3 is TGCAGCGTGAAGTTGACAGGGGGCAGGGAGACCCAGTACTTC.

The chain uses TRBV12-3 or TRBV12-4 and TRBJ2-3; the match to TRBD2 covers 9 bases. After removal of 5 bases from V and 4 bases from J, the junction contained 7 bases not matched to a gene. The CDR3 is 15 amino acids. CDR3 in amino acids: CASSPGGRAADTQYF. The CDR3 DNA reads TGTGCCAGCAGTCCAGGCGGGAGGGCGGCAGATACGCAGTATTTT.

This chain uses TRBV6-2 or TRBV6-3 with TRBJ2-7; 8 bases fit TRBD2. The CDR3 runs 14 residues. J lost 5 bases, V lost 6 bases, and 9 bases had no gene match. The germline CDR1 and CDR2 sequences are MNHEY and SVGEGT. In nucleotides, the CDR3 is TGTGCCAGCAGACCCCCCGGGACTAGTAACGAGCAGTACTTC. This sequence encodes CASRPPGTSNEQYF.

This clonotype was found a few times. The chain couples TRBV5-1 to TRBJ2-3, with 10 bases fitting TRBD1. CDR1 and CDR2 from the germline V gene are SGHRS and YFSETQ. CDR3 size: 16 residues. Germline trimming cut 1 base from V and 6 bases from J; bases unmatched to any gene: 8. CDR3 bases: TGCGCCAGCAGCTTGTTAGCGACAGGGGGCGTCGATACGCAGTATTTT. Protein: CASSLLATGGVDTQYF.

This clonotype has only a few counts. V is TRBV9 and J is TRBJ2-1, with D possibly being TRBD1 (6 bases). Germline CDR1 reads SGDLS; CDR2 reads YYNGEE. This CDR3 has 17 residues. Trimming cost V 4 bases and J 0 bases, with 17 bases left between them. The chain's CDR3 is CASSLRIKDSSYNEQFF. The CDR3, as DNA: TGTGCCAGCAGCCTCCGAATAAAGGACAGCTCCTACAATGAGCAGTTCTTC.

This clonotype showed up just a few times. V is TRBV6-5 and J is TRBJ2-7; TRBD1 is a possible D gene (6 bases). CDR1 is MNHEY, CDR2 SVGAGI, per germline. The CDR3 consists of 14 residues. The V end lost 5 bases, the J end lost 2 bases, and 13 bases lay between the germline ends. The CDR3 DNA follows: TGTGCCAGCAGTCACGACAGGAGAACCTACGAGCAGTACTTC. Translation gives CASSHDRRTYEQYF.

V and J are TRBV4-1 and TRBJ1-1; D call uncertain. The CDR3 loop spans 15 amino acids. Germline lookup yields CDR1 MGHRA and CDR2 YSYEKL. The V and J ends lost 0 bases and 0 bases respectively, with 8 bases between them. CDR3 coding DNA: TGCGCCAGCAGCCAAGATCTGGGCGTGAACACTGAAGCTTTCTTT. Protein product: CASSQDLGVNTEAFF.

The chain uses TRBV20-1 and TRBJ2-1; 8 bases line up with TRBD1. CDR3 length: 17 residues. The trim removed 6 bases at V and 6 bases at J, leaving 19 bases unmatched. Per the germline V gene, CDR1 is DFQATT and CDR2 is SNEGSKA (reference sequence). The CDR3 sequence is CSARGLVGTGFFNEQFF. CDR3 bases: TGCAGTGCCAGGGGTCTTGTCGGGACAGGATTCTTCAATGAGCAGTTCTTC.

The table lists this clonotype with a count of one. The chain combines TRBV12-3 or TRBV12-4 with TRBJ1-5; no clear D. Trimming stripped 6 bases from V and 2 bases from J, with 11 bases between. The CDR3 has 14 amino acids. The CDR3 loop is CASRFSGGNQPQHF. In DNA form, the CDR3 reads TGTGCCAGCAGATTCTCGGGCGGCAATCAGCCCCAGCATTTT.

This clonotype was counted a few times. The genes are TRBV2 and TRBJ2-3; 12 bases map to TRBD2. The CDR3 covers 15 residues. V gave up 11 bases and J gave up 2 bases; unmatched junction bases: 8. Germline V CDR1 and CDR2: SNHLY, FYNNEI. DNA of the CDR3: TGTGCCGGAAGGACTAGCGGGGCTCCCACAGATACGCAGTATTTT. Its translation is CAGRTSGAPTDTQYF.

The J gene is TRBJ2-1, the V gene TRBV20-1, with 8 positions matching TRBD2. The CDR3 sequence is 15 residues long. J gave up 4 bases and V 5 bases, and 10 bases lay outside the gene matches. Germline values: CDR1 DFQATT, CDR2 SNEGSKA (reference sequence). The CDR3 loop is CSAPRVAGYYNEQFF. CDR3 DNA: TGCAGTGCTCCTCGGGTAGCGGGGTATTACAATGAGCAGTTCTTC.

The rearrangement joins TRBV9 to TRBJ2-1, with a possible D match to TRBD2 (5 bases). Trimming took off 0 bases at V and 0 bases at J, with 10 bases between the two ends. Germline V lookup: CDR1 SGDLS, CDR2 YYNGEE. The length of the CDR3 is 16 residues. CDR3 sequence (DNA): TGTGCCAGCAGCGTAGAAAGCGGCCTCTCCTACAATGAGCAGTTCTTC. Amino acid sequence: CASSVESGLSYNEQFF.

The chain joins TRBV7-3 to TRBJ2-3, with 8 bases identical to TRBD2. This CDR3 region has 14 residues. The germline V gene encodes CDR1 SGHTA and CDR2 FQGTGA. V gave up 5 bases and J gave up 4 bases; unmatched junction bases: 5. In DNA form, the CDR3 reads TGTGCCAGCAGCCACCAGACTAGCGCAGATACGCAGTATTTT. Residues: CASSHQTSADTQYF.

The chain is built from TRBV23-1 and TRBJ2-1, with TRBD2 matching over 8 bases. TRBV23-1 falls under the ORF class, with uncertain function. V gave up 0 bases and J gave up 9 bases; unmatched junction bases: 13. The CDR3 runs to 17 residues. Here the CDR3 reads CASSQSGEGLEETEQFF. CDR3 DNA sequence: TGCGCCAGCAGTCAATCCGGTGAGGGACTAGAAGAGACTGAGCAGTTCTTC.

This clonotype was detected only a few times. V gene TRBV12-3 or TRBV12-4 combines with J gene TRBJ1-2; possible D gene TRBD1, 5 bases. The CDR3 has 14 residues. Trimming removed 6 bases at V and 4 bases at J, with 15 bases between. CDR3 in amino acids: CASRPAQVGYGYTF. DNA of the CDR3: TGTGCCAGCAGACCGGCACAGGTCGGCTATGGCTACACCTTC.

There are a few counts of this clonotype. The V gene is TRBV5-1, the J gene TRBJ2-4, with D possibly being TRBD1 (5 bases). Germline CDR1 and CDR2: SGHRS and YFSETQ. Trimming shortened V by 1 base and J by 5 bases, and 7 bases separated the two germline ends. This CDR3 spans 13 amino acids. In DNA, the CDR3 is TGCGCCAGCAGCTTGTGGGGCGAAAACATTCAGTACTTC. Translated: CASSLWGENIQYF.

This clonotype is a singleton in its sample. The J gene is TRBJ2-3, the V gene TRBV6-5, with 10 nucleotides matching TRBD1. Trimming took 1 base from V and 3 from J; bases not matched to a gene: 13. Germline V gene sequence: CDR1 MNHEY, CDR2 SVGAGI. The CDR3 length is 19 residues. The CDR3 DNA is TGTGCCAGCAGTTACTGGCCGGGACAGGGGTCGGCGCCAACAGATACGCAGTATTTT. Encoded protein: CASSYWPGQGSAPTDTQYF.

This clonotype appeared a few times. The V and J genes are TRBV5-1 and TRBJ1-2, with TRBD1 matching 7 bases. Germline CDR1 SGHRS, CDR2 YFSETQ. The CDR3 has 14 residues. With 0 bases clipped from V and 6 bases from J, the junction kept 5 bases outside the gene matches. This chain's CDR3 is CASSLATGTDGYTF. The CDR3, as DNA: TGCGCCAGCAGCTTGGCCACGGGGACAGATGGCTACACCTTC. Using reference TRBV5-1 and TRBJ1-2 for the parts outside the CDR3, the full variable domain is KAGVTQTPRYLIKTRGQQVTLSCSPISGHRSVSWYQQTPGQGLQFLFEYFSETQRNKGNFPGRFSGRQFSNSRSEMNVSTLELGDSALYLCASSLATGTDGYTFGSGTRLTVV.

The rearrangement links TRBV5-1 to TRBJ2-1; D gene unclear. The length of the CDR3 is 13 residues. V lost 4 bases to trimming and J lost 3 bases, with 8 bases between them. Germline values: CDR1 SGHRS, CDR2 YFSETQ. The DNA for the CDR3 is TGCGCCAGCAGCGAATCAGTCTACAATGAGCAGTTCTTC. Its translation is CASSESVYNEQFF.

This sequence joins TRBV10-3 and TRBJ1-1, with 8 bases fitting TRBD1. From germline, CDR1 is ENHRY and CDR2 SYGVKD. After removal of 3 bases from V and 3 bases from J, the junction contained 6 bases not matched to a gene. The CDR3 contains 15 residues. CDR3 in DNA: TGTGCCATCAGTGACCAGGGGGCGAGGGACACTGAAGCTTTCTTT. Translated, it gives CAISDQGARDTEAFF.

The chain is built from TRBV29-1 and TRBJ1-2; tentative D call: TRBD1 (5 bases). From germline, CDR1 is SQVTM and CDR2 ANQGSEA. V was pared by 5 bases and J by 2 bases, with 12 bases between. This CDR3 contains 13 residues. Here the CDR3 DNA reads TGCAGCGTTTTGACAGTGATCAACTATGGCTACACCTTC. Its protein product is CSVLTVINYGYTF.

V and J are TRBV4-1 and TRBJ2-3, with D possibly TRBD2 on 6 matching bases. The CDR3 loop spans 16 amino acids. CDR1 is MGHRA, CDR2 YSYEKL, per germline. Trimming left V 2 bases short and J 2 bases short, with 14 bases between. CDR3 DNA sequence: TGCGCCAGCAGCCAAAATCCCGGGGGTTACACAGATACGCAGTATTTT. It specifies CASSQNPGGYTDTQYF.

This clonotype has only a few counts. The CDR3 DNA sequence: TGCGCCAGCAGCCAACAGCCGGGACTAGCGGGAGACGAGCAGTACTTC. Its translation: CASSQQPGLAGDEQYF. This chain connects TRBV4-1 to TRBJ2-7; 14 nucleotides agree with TRBD2. The CDR3 runs 16 residues. The germline gives CDR1 MGHRA, CDR2 YSYEKL. V gave up 2 bases and J gave up 5 bases; unmatched junction bases: 5.